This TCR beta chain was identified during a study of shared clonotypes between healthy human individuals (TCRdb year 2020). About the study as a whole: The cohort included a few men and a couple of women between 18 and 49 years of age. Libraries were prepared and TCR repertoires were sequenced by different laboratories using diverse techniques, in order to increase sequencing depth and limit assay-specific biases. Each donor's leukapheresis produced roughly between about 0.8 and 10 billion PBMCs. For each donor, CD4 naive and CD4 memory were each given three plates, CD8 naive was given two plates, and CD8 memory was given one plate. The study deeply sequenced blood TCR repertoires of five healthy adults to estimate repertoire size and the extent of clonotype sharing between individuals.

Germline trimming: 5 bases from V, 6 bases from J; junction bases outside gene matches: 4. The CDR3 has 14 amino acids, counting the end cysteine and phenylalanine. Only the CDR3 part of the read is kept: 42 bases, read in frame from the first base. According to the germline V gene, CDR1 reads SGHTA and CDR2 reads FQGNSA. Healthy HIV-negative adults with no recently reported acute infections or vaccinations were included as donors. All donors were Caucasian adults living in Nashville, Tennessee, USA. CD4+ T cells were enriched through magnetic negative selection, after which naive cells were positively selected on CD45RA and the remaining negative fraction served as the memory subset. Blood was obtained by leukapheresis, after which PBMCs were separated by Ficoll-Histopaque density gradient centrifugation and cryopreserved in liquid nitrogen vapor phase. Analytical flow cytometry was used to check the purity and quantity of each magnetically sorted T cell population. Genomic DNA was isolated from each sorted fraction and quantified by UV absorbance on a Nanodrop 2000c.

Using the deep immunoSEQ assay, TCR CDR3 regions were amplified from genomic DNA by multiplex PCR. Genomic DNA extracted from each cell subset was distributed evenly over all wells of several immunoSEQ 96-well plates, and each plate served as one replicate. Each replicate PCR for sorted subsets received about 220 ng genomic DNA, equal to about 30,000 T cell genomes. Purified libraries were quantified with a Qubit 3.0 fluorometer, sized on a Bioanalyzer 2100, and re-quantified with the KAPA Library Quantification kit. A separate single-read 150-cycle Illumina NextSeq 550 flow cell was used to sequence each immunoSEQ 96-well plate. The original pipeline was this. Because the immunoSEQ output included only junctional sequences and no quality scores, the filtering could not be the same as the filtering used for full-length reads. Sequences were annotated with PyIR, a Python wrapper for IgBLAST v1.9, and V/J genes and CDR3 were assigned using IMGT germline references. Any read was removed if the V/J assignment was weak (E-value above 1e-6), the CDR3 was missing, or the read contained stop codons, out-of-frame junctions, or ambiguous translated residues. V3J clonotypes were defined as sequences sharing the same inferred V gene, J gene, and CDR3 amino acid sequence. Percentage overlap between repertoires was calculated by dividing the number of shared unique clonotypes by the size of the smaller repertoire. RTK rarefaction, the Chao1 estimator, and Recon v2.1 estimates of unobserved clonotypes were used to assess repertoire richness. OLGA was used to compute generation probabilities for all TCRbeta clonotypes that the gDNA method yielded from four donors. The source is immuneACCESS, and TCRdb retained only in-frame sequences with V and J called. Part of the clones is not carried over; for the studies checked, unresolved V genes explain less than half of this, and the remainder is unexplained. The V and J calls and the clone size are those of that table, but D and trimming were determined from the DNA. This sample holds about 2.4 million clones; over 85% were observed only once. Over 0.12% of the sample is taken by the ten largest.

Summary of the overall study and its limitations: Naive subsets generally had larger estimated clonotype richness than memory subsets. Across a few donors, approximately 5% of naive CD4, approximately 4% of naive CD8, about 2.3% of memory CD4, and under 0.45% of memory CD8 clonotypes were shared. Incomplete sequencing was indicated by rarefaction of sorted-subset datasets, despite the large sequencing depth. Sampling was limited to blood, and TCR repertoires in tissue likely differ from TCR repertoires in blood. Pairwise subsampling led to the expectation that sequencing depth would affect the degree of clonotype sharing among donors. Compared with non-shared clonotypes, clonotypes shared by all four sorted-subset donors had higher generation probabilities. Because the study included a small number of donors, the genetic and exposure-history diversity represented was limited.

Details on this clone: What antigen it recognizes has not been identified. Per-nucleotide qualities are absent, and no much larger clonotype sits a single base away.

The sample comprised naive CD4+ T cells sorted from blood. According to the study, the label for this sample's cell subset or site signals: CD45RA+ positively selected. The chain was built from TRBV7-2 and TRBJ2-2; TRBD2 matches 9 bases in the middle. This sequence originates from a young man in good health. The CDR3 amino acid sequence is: CASSAGLAPGELFF. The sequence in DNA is TGTGCCAGCAGCGCGGGACTAGCTCCCGGGGAGCTGTTTTTT. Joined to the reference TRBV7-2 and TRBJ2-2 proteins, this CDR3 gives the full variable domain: GAGVSQSPSNKVTEKGKDVELRCDPISGHTALYWYRQSLGQGLEFLIYFQGNSAPDKSGLPSDRFSAERTGGSVSTLTIQRTQQEDSAVYLCASSAGLAPGELFFGEGSRLTVL.